This TCR beta chain stems from a study of a mutant IDH1 vaccine in newly diagnosed glioma (dated by TCRdb to about 2021). Some background on the complete study: In the chemotherapy-containing groups, vaccination started alongside temozolomide cycles, whereas in patients who had radiotherapy alone it started 4-6 weeks after radiotherapy. Of the roughly 31 treated patients, 62.5% were male and approximately 38% were female, and the mean age was approximately 40 years. Before enrollment, most patients had been given radiochemotherapy with temozolomide as standard therapy, while the rest had received either radiotherapy alone or temozolomide alone. The week-35 safety follow-up was designated visit V12, and the week-47 end of study was designated visit V13. Six visits were used for peripheral blood collection: V03 (baseline), V05, V07, V10, V12 and V13. For exploratory analyses, longitudinal TCRB deep sequencing was carried out in around 26 treated patients wherever samples were available. The paper's findings and limits, for the study overall: The authors stated that sample limitations prevented analyses of patient blood samples from being reproduced. No apparent relationship was observed between pseudoprogression and alterations in the top peripheral T cell clonotypes detected by TCRB sequencing. Availability determined which PBMC samples were chosen for TCRB deep sequencing. Immune responses induced by the vaccine were seen in 93.3% of patients across multiple MHC alleles.

A remark on this clone: The specificity of this receptor is unknown. Base qualities are not recorded, but no much larger clone differs from it by a single base.

The germline V gene sets CDR1 to SGHRS and CDR2 to YFSETQ. Trimming at the junction amounts to 0 bases on V and 0 bases on J, and the germline ends lie 8 bases apart. The CDR3 runs 15 amino acids, cysteine and phenylalanine included. The CDR3 DNA has 45 bases and is translated from base 1. The library came from the immunoSEQ multiplex PCR assay. Following the manufacturer's protocol, the hsTCRB Kit was used to amplify rearranged TCR beta chain sequences. An Illumina MiSeq was used to sequence the TCRB libraries. In the source study's methods: Demultiplexing, trimming and gene mapping were performed with the kit vendor's proprietary platform. Not all clones reach the TCRdb copy of this immuneACCESS table, which keeps in-frame sequences only. Checked studies attribute under half of the gap to unresolved V genes and leave the rest unexplained. The V and J calls and clone size come from that table; D and trimming were worked out from the DNA. Present in this sample are tens of thousands of clones, 75% to 85% of which were seen just once. The ten largest clonotypes hold 5% to 6.5% of the sample.

The time point label, as the study defines it: week 47, end of study. Each vaccine dose, consisting of 300 ug of a 20-mer mutant IDH1 peptide in Montanide, was administered subcutaneously with topical imiquimod. Patients received eight vaccinations in weeks 1, 3, 5, 7, 11, 15, 19 and 23, corresponding to visits V03 through V10. Newly diagnosed WHO grade 3 or 4 IDH1-mutant astrocytomas showing loss of nuclear ATRX were present in the donors. The samples were drawn from NOA16, a multicentre, single-arm, open-label phase I trial in Germany that tested a mutant IDH1 peptide vaccine in humans for the first time. Genomic DNA for TCRB sequencing was isolated from EDTA blood with the DNeasy Blood and Tissue Kit.

Here the sequenced sample was PBMCs, taken from a glioma patient whose treatment included an IDH1 peptide vaccine. The clonotype comes from a man in his forties with glioma. Rearrangement joined TRBV5-1 to TRBJ2-3; TRBD2 is a weak D gene call, 5 bases matching. CDR3 loop: CASSLVGGSTDTQYF. The DNA sequence is as follows: TGCGCCAGCAGCTTGGTGGGCGGGAGCACAGATACGCAGTATTTT.